What follows is one T cell receptor (beta chain) and its context. Its antigen remains unidentified. The input lacks base qualities; no much larger clone sits a single base away. The cohort was made up of hundreds of healthy bone marrow donors. At the time of sampling, every cohort member was nominally healthy, though immune exposures that went unrecorded were likely present. The donor tested CMV seropositive and was one of the 289 seropositive cohort members. A peripheral blood sample was provided by each donor, and peripheral blood mononuclear cells were used for TCR beta sequencing. Genomic DNA was extracted from the blood cell samples with the Qiagen DNeasy Blood Extraction Kit. This sample was taken from a study of cytomegalovirus exposure and HLA in healthy donors (dated by TCRdb to between 2016 and 2019). About the investigation overall: An earlier analysis of around 600 of the donors reported about 250 Gb of sequence data and roughly 100 million unique TCR beta sequences from 150 million to 200 million T cells. Approximately 300 gigabases of sequencing data and roughly 80 million unique TCR sequences made up an early release that covered some 640 HLA-typed donors. Among the roughly 400 genotyped donors, approximately 76% belonged to the genetic ancestry cluster associated with self-reported Caucasian donors. The aim of the study was to test whether cataloging public T cell receptors could identify signatures of past pathogen exposure. The study profiled the T cell repertoires of under 850 subjects by immunosequencing and related them to cytomegalovirus serostatus. Along with the roughly 710-subject first cohort, a separate validation cohort of over 90 different subjects was used. The study combined high-throughput TCR immunosequencing, statistical association of individual TCRs with disease status, and machine learning to predict cytomegalovirus infection status. A later analysis re-examined previously published TCR beta repertoires from just over 650 donors and added high-resolution HLA genotyping to investigate patterns of TCR occurrence. Rather than drawing on any new phenotypic data, the later analysis identified candidate immune exposures from TCR beta sequences and the way those sequences occurred across donors. An earlier analysis of several hundred of the donors used high-throughput TCR beta sequencing to judge whether each TCR beta V gene segment behaved as functional or pseudogenic. Donor age, sex, ethnicity and CMV serostatus were collected together with the repertoire data. A later genetic analysis used genome-wide SNP genotypes for about 65% of the 666 donors, treating that subset as a discovery cohort. Every repertoire in the discovery cohort had been generated on one and the same sequencing platform. HLA typing included class I and class II loci at four-digit resolution. The number of typed donors differed by locus: about 620-630 for A, B, C, DRB1 and DQB1; 522 for DQA1; about 600 for DPA1; and about 450 for DPB1. Because of strong linkage in the cohort, a handful of DR-DQ haplotypes were treated as single units for association and clustering. Among almost 400 genotyped donors of the cohort, an average of approximately 240,000 unique TCR beta nucleotide sequences were sequenced per donor, 15% to 20% of them non-productive.

Taken from cysteine to phenylalanine, the CDR3 has 12 residues. The entry retains the CDR3 DNA only, 36 bases that are in frame from base 1. The germline V gene sets CDR1 to SNHLY and CDR2 to FYNNEI. V is clipped by 11 bases and J by 5 bases, and the sequence between their germline boundaries is 14 bases long. Library creation used the immunoSEQ multiplex PCR assay. The multiplex PCR relied on a mix of 60 forward primers for TCR Vbeta segments and 13 reverse primers for TCR Jbeta segments. The CDR3 region of rearranged TCR beta genes was amplified from genomic DNA with a multiplex PCR assay. Amplified TCR beta libraries were sequenced as 87-base-pair reads on the Illumina HiSeq System. The study's processing was this. Across the roughly 670 repertoires, a later analysis counted approximately 75 million unique TCR beta chains, roughly 11 million of which were shared by at least two donors. Raw reads were error-corrected and collapsed into unique sequences by a nearest-neighbor algorithm in which closely related sequences were merged to remove PCR and sequencing errors. Alignment of CDR3 sequences to IMGT reference sequences was used to assign V, D and J gene segments. For a sequence to be retained, a match of at least six nucleotides was required to both a V gene segment and a J gene segment. Rearrangements were called productive when the CDR3 lacked stop codons and stayed in frame with V and J; all others were non-productive. Following IMGT convention, CDR3 was defined as the stretch from the second conserved V-encoded cysteine to the conserved J-encoded phenylalanine. Sequences without an unambiguous match to a single V gene segment were excluded from the earlier analysis of several hundred of the donors. In an earlier analysis of 500 to 750 of the donors, V segments were called functional above 56.7% productive rearrangements and were called segregating when the between-donor standard deviation exceeded 5%. To diagnose cytomegalovirus status from the catalog of TCR beta chain sequences, a statistical classification framework was built. In a later analysis, TCR nucleotide sequences were compared against IMGT/GENE-DB human TR gene sequences so that V and J genes could be assigned. Using the TCRdist pipeline, a later analysis assigned CDR3 sequences along with most-parsimonious VDJ recombination scenarios. In a later analysis, each TCR beta chain was defined by its CDR3 amino acid sequence together with its V-gene family, and reads lacking a unique V-gene family were excluded. A later analysis removed roughly 590 highly shared, low-generation-probability nucleotide sequences to deal with suspected cross-contamination and a sequencing artifact. A later analysis calculated a clonal expansion index for each public chain from normalized within-repertoire ranks of inferred template counts. A later analysis computed generation probabilities with a VDJ recombination model fitted to out-of-frame rearrangements, and checked the results against IGoR. In a later analysis, hypergeometric tests were used to score TCR-TCR, TCR-HLA and TCR-CMV co-occurrence, with a repertoire-size bias correction applied to TCR pairs. To estimate false discovery rates, a later analysis permuted the HLA or CMV assignments 20 times. In a later analysis, co-occurring TCRs were grouped with DBSCAN, and TCRdist sequence similarity was added when clustering was performed within HLA-allele-positive subsets. Co-occurrence clustering excluded repertoires with fewer than 30,000 or more than 120,000 public chains, plus five with anomalous nucleotide sharing. TCRdb provides this immuneACCESS table in a form limited to in-frame rearrangements. Some clones are lacking; in checked studies, under half of them reflect an unresolved V gene, and why the rest are absent is not known. That table gives V, J and clone size, and the DNA gave D and trimming. This sample gives about 200,000 clones in total; approximately 70% of them show up just once. The ten biggest clones cover approximately 2.5% of the sample.

The paper as a whole reports these results and caveats: The study gave a list of under 200 TCR beta chains associated with cytomegalovirus. The presence/absence analyses assumed that sequencing depth was roughly uniform across donors, and that assumption may not be true. Most CMV-associated TCR beta chains appeared to be HLA-restricted in a later analysis, and the HLA associations seemed to be driven largely by CMV exposure. When HLA alleles, especially DR and DQ, strongly co-occurred, TCR associations were difficult to assign to individual alleles. This cohort had only TCR beta chains sequenced, and the lack of alpha or paired-chain data limited which features could be detected. While some public TCRs were present in many individuals, most TCR sequences turned up only very rarely across donors. A further reported finding was that TCR beta sequences accurately predicted the HLA-A and HLA-B alleles for most subjects in the first cohort. V-gene and J-gene trimming of TCR beta chains was associated with a missense DCLRE1C variant in a later genetic analysis, and the association was replicated in an independent cohort. Cytomegalovirus status was reported to be diagnosed by the classifier with high specificity and sensitivity in both the original and validation cohorts. In vitro tests confirmed that a few of the cytomegalovirus-associated TCR beta chains recognize cytomegalovirus antigens. An earlier analysis of approximately 500 of the donors showed that most TCR beta V segments appeared in productive rearrangements either about 90% or about 30% of the time, which broadly matched IMGT annotations. The earlier analysis of almost 600 of the donors excluded about 16 rarely observed V segments, including chromosome 9 orphons, because counts were too low. At a false discovery rate of 0.05, a later analysis linked 16,000 or so TCR beta sequences to specific HLA alleles. The authors suggested that the approach could potentially be extended to other disease states and immunological phenotypes. In a later analysis, several top co-occurrence clusters were reported to appear linked to parvovirus B19, influenza, CMV and Epstein-Barr virus. According to a later analysis, TCR association rates differed among HLA loci, with DRB1 alleles showing the most associated TCRs and HLA-C alleles showing the fewest. According to a later genetic analysis, donors in an Asian-associated ancestry cluster had fewer N-insertions in productive TCRs than the approximately 650-donor mean. Some IMGT-functional V segments, including TRBV6-2 and TRBV6-3, could not be distinguished by the 87-base-pair reads and were therefore excluded. Because some donors lacked HLA typing at each locus, the association tests relied only on the typed subset. In a later analysis, HLA-associated TCR beta chains showed more clonal expansion and lower generation probabilities than non-associated chains that were equally common. The only immune exposure information available for the cohort was CMV serostatus. Linkage disequilibrium might explain the correlated functional status among segregating V segments, but an unknown experimental factor could not be ruled out. A group of highly shared sequence variants was considered likely to be a technical artifact of the sequencing pipeline.

The sequence links TRBV2 to TRBJ2-3; TRBD2 is perhaps the D gene, given 5 matching bases. Source material: PBMCs. The sequence was obtained from a man aged 35 to 55 in good health and CMV-seropositive. The CDR3 in this case is CASLRGGDTQYF. The bases read TGTGCCTCCCTACGGGGTGGAGATACGCAGTATTTT.